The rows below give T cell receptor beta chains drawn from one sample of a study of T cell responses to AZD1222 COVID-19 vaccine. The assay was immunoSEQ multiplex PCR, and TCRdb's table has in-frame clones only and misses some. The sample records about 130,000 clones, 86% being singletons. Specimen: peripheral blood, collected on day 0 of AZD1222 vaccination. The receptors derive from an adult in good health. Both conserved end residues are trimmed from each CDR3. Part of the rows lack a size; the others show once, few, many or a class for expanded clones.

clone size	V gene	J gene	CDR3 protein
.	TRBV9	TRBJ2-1	ASSVAGGNNEQF
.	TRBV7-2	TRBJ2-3	ASSSTDTQY
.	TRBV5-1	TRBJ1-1	ASSFEGSGTEAF
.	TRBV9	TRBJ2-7	ASSVGRDFYYEQY
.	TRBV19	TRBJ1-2	ASSTDREHGYT
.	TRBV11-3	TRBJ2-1	ASSLAISSGQAYNEQF
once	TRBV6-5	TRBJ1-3	ASRVLGSGNTIY
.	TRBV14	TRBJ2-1	ASSQDRGTFYNEQF
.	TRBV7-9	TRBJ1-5	ASSLEGAGGNQPQH
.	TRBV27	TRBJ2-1	ASSLNRASSYNEQF
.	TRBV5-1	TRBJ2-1	ASSSSGRSYNEQF
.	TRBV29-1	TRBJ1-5	SVLGGTGQPQH
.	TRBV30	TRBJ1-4	ASTPRTGLGEKLF
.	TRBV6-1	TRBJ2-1	ASSRGLGTAEQF
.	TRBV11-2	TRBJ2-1	ASSPWDSGNEQF
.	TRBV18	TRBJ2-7	ASSPPGQGDHEQY
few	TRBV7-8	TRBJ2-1	ASSPVLGPGRREGLGQF
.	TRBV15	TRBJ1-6	ATRVEYNSPLH
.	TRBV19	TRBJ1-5	ASSSRSNSNQPQH
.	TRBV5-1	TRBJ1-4	ASSSTGEANEKLF
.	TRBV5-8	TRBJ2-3	ASVGQGMGKGTQY
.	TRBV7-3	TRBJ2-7	ASSQGLAGVNEQY
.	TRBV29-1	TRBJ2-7	SVEDGTSYEQY
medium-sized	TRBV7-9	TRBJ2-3	ASSFIIEPSTDTQY
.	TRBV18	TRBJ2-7	ASSMGHYEQY
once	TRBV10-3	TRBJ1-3	AISERGNTIY
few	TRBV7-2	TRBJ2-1	ASRKETGTSFTF
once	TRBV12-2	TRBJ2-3	ASRTWISGFGDTQY
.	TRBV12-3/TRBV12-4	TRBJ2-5	ASSPGRAETQY
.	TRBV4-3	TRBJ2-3	ASSQETVNRGRIDTQY
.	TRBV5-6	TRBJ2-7	ASSLSTLRGPSYEQY
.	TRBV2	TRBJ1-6	ASSYLNMGRDRSPLH
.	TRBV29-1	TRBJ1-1	SVAGGRSTEAF
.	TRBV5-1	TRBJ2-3	ASSVGGTDTQY
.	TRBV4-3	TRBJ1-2	ASSQVLGPGFHGYT
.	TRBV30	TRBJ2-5	AWVSGNQETQY
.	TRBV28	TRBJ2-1	ASSFPDLYNEQF
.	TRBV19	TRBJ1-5	ASSPDRVGSQPQH
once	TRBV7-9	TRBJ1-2	ASSFSAGHYGYT
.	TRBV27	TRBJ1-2	ASRQGAFLGYT
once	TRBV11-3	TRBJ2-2	ASSLVGWGELF
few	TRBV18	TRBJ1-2	ASSPQGENYGYT
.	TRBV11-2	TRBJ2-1	ASSHLSGSSYNEQF
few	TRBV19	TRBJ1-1	ASSNRPRGTEAF
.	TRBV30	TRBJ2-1	AWVTGGVYNEQF
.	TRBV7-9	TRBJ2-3	ASSFVGARSTDTQY
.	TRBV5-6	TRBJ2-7	ASSFGTGSYEQY
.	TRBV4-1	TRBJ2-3	ASSLAHTDTQY
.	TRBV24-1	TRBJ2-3	ATSEPGQGVPDTQY
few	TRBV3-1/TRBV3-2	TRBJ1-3	ASSQTAKTGNTIY
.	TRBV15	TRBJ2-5	ATGQGFYETQY
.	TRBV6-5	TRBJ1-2	ASSYSRAGGFGYT
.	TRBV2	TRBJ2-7	ASSFRESHEQY
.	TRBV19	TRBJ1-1	ASRTQDGLNTEAF
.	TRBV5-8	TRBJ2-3	ASSLVLAGAFSTDTQY
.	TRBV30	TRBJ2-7	AWSGSGRLYEQY
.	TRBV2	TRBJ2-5	ASSGSGGGVETQY